This T cell receptor (beta chain) was recorded in a study of T-cell memory formation after mild COVID-19. With regard to this clonotype: The target antigen is unknown.

Regarding the study as a whole: A balance of CD4 and CD8 characterized clones contracting day 15 to 85, whereas later expanders leaned CD4+.

CDR3 length equals 13 residues. Unmatched junction bases numbered 10, after V lost 4 bases and J lost 13 bases. CDR1 MGHRA and CDR2 YSYEKL come from the germline V gene. Constant-segment primers and 5'RACE yielded cDNA libraries for TCR alpha and TCR beta, each carrying sample barcodes and UMIs. TCRdb used MiXCR to reprocess the 5' RACE reads, holding one entry per CDR3 protein. The sample holds roughly 170,000 distinct CDR3 sequences, around a sixth seen once. This receptor was taken from a man younger than 35 who had mild COVID-19 (a few samples of this study predate the infection). Cell type and time point are not known. V gene TRBV4-1 combines with J gene TRBJ1-2, with 9 bases matching TRBD1. The sample comprised PBMCs or a T cell subset sorted from them (not recorded which). As DNA, the CDR3 is TGCGCCAGCAGCCTGGGACAGGGCGAAGACCTCACCTTC. This gives the protein CASSLGQGEDLTF.